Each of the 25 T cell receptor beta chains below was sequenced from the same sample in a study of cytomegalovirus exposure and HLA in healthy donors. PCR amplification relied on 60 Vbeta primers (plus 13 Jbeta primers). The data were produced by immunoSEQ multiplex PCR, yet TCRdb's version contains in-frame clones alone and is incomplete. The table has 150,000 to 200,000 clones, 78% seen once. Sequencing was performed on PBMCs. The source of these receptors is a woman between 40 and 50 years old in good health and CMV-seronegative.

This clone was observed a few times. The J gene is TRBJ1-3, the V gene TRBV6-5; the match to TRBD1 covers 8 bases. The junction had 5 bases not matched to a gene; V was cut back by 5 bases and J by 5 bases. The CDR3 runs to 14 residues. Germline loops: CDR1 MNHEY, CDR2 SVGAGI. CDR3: CASSQGAYRNTIYF. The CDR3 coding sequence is TGTGCCAGCAGTCAGGGGGCATATAGAAACACCATATATTTT.

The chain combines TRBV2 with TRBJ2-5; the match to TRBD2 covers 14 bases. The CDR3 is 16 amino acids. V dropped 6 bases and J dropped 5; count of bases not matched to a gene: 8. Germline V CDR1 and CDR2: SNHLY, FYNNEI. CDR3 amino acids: CASRERLAGGRETQYF. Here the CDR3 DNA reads TGTGCCAGCAGGGAACGACTAGCGGGGGGGCGGGAGACCCAGTACTTC. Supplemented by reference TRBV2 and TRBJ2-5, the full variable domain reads EPEVTQTPSHQVTQMGQEVILRCVPISNHLYFYWYRQILGQKVEFLVSFYNNEISEKSEIFDDQFSVERPDGSNFTLKIRSTKLEDSAMYFCASRERLAGGRETQYFGPGTRLLVL.

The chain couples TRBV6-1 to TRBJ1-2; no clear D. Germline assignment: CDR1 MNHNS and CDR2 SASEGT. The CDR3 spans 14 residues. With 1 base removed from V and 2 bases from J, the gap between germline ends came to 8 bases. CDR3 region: CASSEVRRNYGYTF. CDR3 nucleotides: TGTGCCAGCAGTGAAGTGAGGAGGAACTATGGCTACACCTTC.

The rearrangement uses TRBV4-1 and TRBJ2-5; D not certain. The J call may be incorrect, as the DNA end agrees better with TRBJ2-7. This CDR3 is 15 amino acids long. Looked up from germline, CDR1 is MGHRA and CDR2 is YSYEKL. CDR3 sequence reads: CASSQDPGGSYEQYF. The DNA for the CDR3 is TGCGCCAGCAGCCAAGATCCCGGCGGTTCCTACGAGCAGTACTTC.

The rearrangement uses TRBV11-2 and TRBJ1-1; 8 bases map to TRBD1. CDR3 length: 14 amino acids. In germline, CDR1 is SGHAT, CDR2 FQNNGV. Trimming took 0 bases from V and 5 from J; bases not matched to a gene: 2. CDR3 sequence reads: CASSLDYRGTEAFF. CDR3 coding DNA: TGTGCCAGCAGCTTAGATTACAGGGGGACTGAAGCTTTCTTT.

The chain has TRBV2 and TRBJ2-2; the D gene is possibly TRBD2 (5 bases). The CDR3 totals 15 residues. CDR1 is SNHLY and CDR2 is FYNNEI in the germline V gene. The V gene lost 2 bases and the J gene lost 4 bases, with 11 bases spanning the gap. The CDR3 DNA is TGTGCCAGCAGTGAACGGTGGAGGAGCACCGGGGAGCTGTTTTTT. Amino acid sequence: CASSERWRSTGELFF.

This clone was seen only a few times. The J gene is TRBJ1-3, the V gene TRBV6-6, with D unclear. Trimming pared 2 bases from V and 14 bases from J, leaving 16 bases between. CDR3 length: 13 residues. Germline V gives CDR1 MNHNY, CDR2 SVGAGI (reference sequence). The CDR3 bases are TGTGCCAGCAGTTACACCGGCGGAGAGTGGGTATATTTT. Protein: CASSYTGGEWVYF.

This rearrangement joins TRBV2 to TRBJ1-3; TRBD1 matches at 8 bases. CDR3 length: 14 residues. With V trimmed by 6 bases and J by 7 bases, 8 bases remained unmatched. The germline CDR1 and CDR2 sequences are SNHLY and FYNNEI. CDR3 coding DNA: TGTGCCAGCAGCTGGACAGGGACGGTGAACACCATATATTTT. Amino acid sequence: CASSWTGTVNTIYF.

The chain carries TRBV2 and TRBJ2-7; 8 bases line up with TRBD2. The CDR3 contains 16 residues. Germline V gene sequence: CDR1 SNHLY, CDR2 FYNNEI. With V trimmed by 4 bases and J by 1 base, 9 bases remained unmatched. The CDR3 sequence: CASSGVSGGPSYEQYF. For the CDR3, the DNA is TGTGCCAGCAGTGGTGTAAGCGGGGGACCATCCTACGAGCAGTACTTC.

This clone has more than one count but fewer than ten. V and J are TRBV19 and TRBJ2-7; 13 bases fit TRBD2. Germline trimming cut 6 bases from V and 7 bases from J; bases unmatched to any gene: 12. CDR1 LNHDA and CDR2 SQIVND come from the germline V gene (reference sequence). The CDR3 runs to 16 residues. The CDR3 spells CASRSIGTSGVYEQYF. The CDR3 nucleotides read TGTGCCAGTAGATCCATCGGGACTAGCGGGGTGTATGAGCAGTACTTC.

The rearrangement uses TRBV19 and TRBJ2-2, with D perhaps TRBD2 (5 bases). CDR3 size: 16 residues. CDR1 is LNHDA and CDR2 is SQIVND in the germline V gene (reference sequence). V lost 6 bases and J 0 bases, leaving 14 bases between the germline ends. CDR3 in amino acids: CASRATVEANTGELFF. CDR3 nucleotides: TGTGCCAGTAGGGCTACAGTGGAGGCGAACACCGGGGAGCTGTTTTTT.

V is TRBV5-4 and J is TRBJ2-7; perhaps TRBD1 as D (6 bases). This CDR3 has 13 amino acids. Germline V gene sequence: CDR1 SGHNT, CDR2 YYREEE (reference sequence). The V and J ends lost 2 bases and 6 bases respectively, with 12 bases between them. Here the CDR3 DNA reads TGTGCCAGCAGCTTTGCAGGGGTGAGCGAGCAGTACTTC. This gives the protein CASSFAGVSEQYF.

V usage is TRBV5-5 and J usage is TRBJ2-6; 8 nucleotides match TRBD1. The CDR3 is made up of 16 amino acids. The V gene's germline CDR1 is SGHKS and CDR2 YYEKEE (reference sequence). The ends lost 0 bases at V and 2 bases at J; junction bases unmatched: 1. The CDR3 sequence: CASSLAGGAGANVLTF. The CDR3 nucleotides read TGTGCCAGCAGCTTGGCAGGGGGCGCTGGGGCCAACGTCCTGACTTTC.

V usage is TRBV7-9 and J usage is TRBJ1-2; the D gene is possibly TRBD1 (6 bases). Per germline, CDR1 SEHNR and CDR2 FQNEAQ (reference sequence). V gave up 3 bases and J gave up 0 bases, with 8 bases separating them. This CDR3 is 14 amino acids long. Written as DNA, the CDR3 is TGTGCCAGCAGCTTGGGACAAACTAACTATGGCTACACCTTC. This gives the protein CASSLGQTNYGYTF.

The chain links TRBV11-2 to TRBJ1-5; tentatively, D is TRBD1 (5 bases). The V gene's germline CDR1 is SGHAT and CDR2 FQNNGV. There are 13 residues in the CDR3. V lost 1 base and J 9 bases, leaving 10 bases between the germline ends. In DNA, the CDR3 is TGTGCCAGCAGCTTAGCCTCGGGGGGGCCCCAGCATTTT. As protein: CASSLASGGPQHF.

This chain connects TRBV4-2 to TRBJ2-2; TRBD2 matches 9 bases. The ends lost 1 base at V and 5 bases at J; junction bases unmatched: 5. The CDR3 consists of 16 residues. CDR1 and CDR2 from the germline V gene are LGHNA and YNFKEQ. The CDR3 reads CASSQGVAGDTGELFF. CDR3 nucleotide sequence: TGTGCCAGCAGCCAAGGGGTAGCGGGGGATACCGGGGAGCTGTTTTTT.

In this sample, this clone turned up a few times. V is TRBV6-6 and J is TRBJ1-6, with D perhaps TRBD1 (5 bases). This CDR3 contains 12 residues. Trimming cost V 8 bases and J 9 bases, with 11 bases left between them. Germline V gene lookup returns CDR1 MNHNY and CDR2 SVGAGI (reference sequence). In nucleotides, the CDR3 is TGTGCCAGCGGTGCAGGGTTTTCACCCCTCCACTTT. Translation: CASGAGFSPLHF.

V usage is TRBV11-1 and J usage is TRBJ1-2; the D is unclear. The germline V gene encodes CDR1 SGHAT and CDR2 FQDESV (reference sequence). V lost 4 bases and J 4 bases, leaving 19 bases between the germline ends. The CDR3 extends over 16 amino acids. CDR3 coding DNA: TGTGCCAGCAGCTCCGAGGGCGGCAGACCTATCTATGGCTACACCTTC. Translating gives CASSSEGGRPIYGYTF.

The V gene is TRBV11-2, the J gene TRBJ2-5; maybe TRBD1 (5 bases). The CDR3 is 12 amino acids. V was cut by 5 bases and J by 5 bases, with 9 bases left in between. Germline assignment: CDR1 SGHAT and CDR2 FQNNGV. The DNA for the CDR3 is TGTGCCAGCAGCAAGAAGGGGGAGACCCAGTACTTC. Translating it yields CASSKKGETQYF. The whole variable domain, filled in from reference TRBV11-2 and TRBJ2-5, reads EAGVAQSPRYKIIEKRQSVAFWCNPISGHATLYWYQQILGQGPKLLIQFQNNGVVDDSQLPKDRFSAERLKGVDSTLKIQPAKLEDSAVYLCASSKKGETQYFGPGTRLLVL.

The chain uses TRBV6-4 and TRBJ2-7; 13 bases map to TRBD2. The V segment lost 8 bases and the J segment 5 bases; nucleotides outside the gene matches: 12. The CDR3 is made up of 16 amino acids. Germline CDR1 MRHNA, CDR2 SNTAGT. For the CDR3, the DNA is TGTGCCAGCCGCGGGACTAGCGGGGAGAAGGCCGACGAGCAGTACTTC. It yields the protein CASRGTSGEKADEQYF.

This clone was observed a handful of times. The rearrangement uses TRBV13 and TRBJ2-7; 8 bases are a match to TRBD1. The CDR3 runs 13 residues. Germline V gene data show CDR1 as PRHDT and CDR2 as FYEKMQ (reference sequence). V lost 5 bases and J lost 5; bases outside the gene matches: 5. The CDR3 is CASSGQGADEQYF. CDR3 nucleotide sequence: TGTGCCAGCAGCGGGCAGGGGGCGGACGAGCAGTACTTC.

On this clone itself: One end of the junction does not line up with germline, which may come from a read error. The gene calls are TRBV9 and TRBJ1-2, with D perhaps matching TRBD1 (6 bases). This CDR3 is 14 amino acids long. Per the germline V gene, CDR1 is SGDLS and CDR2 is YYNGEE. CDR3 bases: TGTGCCAGCAGCGTAGAGGGGACATCCTATCGCTACACCTTC. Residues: CASSVEGTSYRYTF.

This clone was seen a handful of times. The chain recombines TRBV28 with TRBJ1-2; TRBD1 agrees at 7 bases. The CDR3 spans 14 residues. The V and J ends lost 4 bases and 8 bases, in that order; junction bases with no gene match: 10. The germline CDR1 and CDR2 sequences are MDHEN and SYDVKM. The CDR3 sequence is CASSSPDRARGYTF. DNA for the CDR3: TGTGCCAGCAGTTCCCCAGACAGGGCCCGGGGCTACACCTTC.

The CDR3 coding sequence is TGTGCCAGCAAAGACTCTTATAATTCACCCCTCCACTTT. Translated: CASKDSYNSPLHF. This sequence joins TRBV6-5 and TRBJ1-6; D call uncertain. The CDR3 covers 13 residues. Germline values: CDR1 MNHEY, CDR2 SVGAGI. V lost 7 bases, J lost 4 bases, and 8 bases lay in between.

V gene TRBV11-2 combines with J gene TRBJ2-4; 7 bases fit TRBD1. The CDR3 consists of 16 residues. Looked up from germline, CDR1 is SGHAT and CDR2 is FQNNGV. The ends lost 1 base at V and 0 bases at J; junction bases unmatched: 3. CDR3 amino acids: CASSLGGQRAKNIQYF. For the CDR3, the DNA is TGTGCCAGCAGCTTAGGGGGACAGCGAGCCAAAAACATTCAGTACTTC.